This T cell receptor beta chain was sequenced during a study of human T cells and chemical hapten exposure. Study conclusions and caveats: Each of the donors had alopecia, so their immune responses may not resemble those of healthy people.

One entry per CDR3 protein results from TCRdb running MiXCR on the RACE reads. The table shows some 91,000 distinct CDR3 sequences, with roughly 12% occurring only once. This clonotype was detected only a few times. Antigen: not known. Stated time point: patch test 1, 2 weeks after DPC sensitization. Treatment given: therapeutic diphenylcyclopropenone sensitization with weekly scalp DPC. The V end was cut by 2 bases, the J end by 7 bases, with 17 bases between. The length of the CDR3 is 15 residues. The rearrangement joins TRBV12-3 or TRBV12-4 to TRBJ1-2; D might be TRBD1 (6 bases). The starting material was whole blood, obtained in connection with sensitization to the hapten diphenylcyclopropenone (DPC). This TCR was recovered from a woman aged 40 to 50 with alopecia areata. Some clones in this sample may be carry-over from other donors' samples. This chain's CDR3 is CASSLNRDSGPGYTF. The CDR3 DNA follows: TGTGCCAGCAGTTTAAACAGGGATTCGGGTCCTGGCTACACCTTC.